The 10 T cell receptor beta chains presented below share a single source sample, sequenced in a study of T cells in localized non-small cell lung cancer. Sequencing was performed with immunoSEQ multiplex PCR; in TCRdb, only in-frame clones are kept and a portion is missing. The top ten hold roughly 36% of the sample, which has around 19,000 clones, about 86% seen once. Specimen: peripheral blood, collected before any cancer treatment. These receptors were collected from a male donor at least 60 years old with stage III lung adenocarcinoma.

CDR3 loop: CASSLAPSMAFF. The CDR3 nucleotides read TGTGCCAGCAGCTTAGCACCCTCCATGGCTTTCTTT. The rearrangement links TRBV7-9 to TRBJ1-1; D uncertain. Trimming removed 0 bases from V and 11 bases from J, with 10 bases in between. This CDR3 is built from 12 residues. Germline CDR1 is SEHNR and CDR2 is FQNEAQ (reference sequence).

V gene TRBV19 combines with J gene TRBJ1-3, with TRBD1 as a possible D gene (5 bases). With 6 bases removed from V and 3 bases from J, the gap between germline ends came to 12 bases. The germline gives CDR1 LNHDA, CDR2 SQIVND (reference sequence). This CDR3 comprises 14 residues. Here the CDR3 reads CASSPTGLGNTIYF. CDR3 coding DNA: TGTGCCAGTAGCCCAACGGGACTTGGAAACACCATATATTTT.

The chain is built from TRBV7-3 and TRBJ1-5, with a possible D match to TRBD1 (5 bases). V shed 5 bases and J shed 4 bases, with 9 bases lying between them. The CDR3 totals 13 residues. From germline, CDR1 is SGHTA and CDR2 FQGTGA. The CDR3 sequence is CASSLGQNQPQHF. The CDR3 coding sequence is TGTGCCAGCAGCCTAGGACAAAATCAGCCCCAGCATTTT.

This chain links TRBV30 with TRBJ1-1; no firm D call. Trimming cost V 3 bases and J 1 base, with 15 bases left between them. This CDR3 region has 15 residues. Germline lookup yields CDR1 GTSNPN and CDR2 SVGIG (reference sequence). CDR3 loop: CAWRRPDRENTEAFF. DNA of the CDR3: TGTGCCTGGAGACGGCCGGACCGGGAGAACACTGAAGCTTTCTTT.

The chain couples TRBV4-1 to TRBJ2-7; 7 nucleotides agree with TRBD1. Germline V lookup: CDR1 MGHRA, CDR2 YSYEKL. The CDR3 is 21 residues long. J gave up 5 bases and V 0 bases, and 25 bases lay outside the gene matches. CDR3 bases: TGCGCCAGCAGCCAAGATGAGGGATCGAGACAGGGATTTCGAAGGAGACACGAGCAGTACTTC. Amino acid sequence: CASSQDEGSRQGFRRRHEQYF.

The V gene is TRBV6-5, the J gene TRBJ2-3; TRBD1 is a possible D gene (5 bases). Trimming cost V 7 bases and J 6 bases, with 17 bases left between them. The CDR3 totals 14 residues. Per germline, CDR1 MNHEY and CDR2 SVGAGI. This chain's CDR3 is CASTSFKGRDTQYF. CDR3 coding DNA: TGTGCCAGCACCTCCTTCAAGGGGCGGGATACGCAGTATTTT.

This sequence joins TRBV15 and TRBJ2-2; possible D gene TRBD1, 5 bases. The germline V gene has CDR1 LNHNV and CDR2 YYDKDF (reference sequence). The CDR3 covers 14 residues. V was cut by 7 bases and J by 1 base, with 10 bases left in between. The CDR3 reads CATKWTRNTGELFF. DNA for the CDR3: TGTGCCACCAAATGGACACGGAACACCGGGGAGCTGTTTTTT.

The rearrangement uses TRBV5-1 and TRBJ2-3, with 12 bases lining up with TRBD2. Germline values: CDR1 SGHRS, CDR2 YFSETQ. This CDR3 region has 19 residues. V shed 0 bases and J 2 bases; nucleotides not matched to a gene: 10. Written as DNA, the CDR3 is TGCGCCAGCAGCTTGGGGCTAGCGGGGGGGCGGACCACCACAGATACGCAGTATTTT. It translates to CASSLGLAGGRTTTDTQYF.

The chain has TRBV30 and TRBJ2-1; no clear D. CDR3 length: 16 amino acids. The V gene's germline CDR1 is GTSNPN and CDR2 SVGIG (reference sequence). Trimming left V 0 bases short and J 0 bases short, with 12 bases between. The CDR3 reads CAWSVVSRSSYNEQFF. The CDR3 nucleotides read TGTGCCTGGAGTGTAGTATCCCGTAGCTCCTACAATGAGCAGTTCTTC.

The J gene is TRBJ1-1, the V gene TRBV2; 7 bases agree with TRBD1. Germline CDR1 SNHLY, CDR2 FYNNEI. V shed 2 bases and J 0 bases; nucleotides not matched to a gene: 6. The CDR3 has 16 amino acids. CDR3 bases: TGTGCCAGCAGTGAATGGGTAGGGGGCATGAACACTGAAGCTTTCTTT. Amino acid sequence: CASSEWVGGMNTEAFF.